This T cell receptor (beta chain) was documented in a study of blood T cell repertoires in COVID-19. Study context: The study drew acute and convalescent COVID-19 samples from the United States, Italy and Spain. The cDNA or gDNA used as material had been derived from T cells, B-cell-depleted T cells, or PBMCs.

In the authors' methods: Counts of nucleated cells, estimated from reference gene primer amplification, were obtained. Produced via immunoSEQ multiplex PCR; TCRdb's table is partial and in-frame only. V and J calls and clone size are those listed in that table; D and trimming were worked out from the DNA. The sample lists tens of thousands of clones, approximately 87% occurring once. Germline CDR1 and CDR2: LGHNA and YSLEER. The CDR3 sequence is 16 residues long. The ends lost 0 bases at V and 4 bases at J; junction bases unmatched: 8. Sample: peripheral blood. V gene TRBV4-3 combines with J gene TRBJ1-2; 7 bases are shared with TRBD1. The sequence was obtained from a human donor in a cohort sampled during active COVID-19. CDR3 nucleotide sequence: TGCGCCAGCAGCCAAGACAGGGGGGACCCCCTCTATGGCTACACCTTC. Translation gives CASSQDRGDPLYGYTF.